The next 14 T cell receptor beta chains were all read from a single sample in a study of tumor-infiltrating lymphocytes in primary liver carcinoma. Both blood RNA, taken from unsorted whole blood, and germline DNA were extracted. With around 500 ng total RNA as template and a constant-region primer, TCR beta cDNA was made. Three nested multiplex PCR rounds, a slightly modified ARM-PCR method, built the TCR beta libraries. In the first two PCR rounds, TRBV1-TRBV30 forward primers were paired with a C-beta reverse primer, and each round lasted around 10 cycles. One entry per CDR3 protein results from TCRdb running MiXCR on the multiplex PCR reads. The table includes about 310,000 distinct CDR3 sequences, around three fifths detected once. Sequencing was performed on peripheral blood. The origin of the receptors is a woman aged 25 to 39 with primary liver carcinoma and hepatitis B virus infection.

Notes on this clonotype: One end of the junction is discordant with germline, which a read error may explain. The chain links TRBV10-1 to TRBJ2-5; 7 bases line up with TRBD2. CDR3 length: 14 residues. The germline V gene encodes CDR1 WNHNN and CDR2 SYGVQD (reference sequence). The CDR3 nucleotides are TGCGCCAGCAGTGAGTCGGGGAGGGCGGAGATCCAGTACTTC. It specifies CASSESGRAEIQYF.

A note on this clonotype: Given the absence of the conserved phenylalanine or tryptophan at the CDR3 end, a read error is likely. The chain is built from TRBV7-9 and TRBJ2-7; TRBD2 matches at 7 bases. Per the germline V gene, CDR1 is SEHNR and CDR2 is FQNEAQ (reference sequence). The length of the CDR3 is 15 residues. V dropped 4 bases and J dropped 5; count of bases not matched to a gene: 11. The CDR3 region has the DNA TGTGCCAGCAGCTCCCGGGGAGGGTTCAGTGACGAGCAGTACTTA. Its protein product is CASSSRGGFSDEQYL.

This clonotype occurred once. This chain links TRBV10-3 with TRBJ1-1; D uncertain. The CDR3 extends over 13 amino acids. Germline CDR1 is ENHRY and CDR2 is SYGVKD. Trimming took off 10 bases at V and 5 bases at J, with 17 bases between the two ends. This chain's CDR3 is CATLDGGGTEAFF. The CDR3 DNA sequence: TGTGCCACCTTGGACGGAGGTGGGACTGAAGCTTTCTTT.

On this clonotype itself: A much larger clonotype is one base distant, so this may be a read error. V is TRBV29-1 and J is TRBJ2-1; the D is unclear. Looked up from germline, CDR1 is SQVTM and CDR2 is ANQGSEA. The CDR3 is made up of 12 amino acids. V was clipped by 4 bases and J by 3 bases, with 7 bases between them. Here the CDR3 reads CSVGSSYNEQFF. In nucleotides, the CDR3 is TGCAGCGTTGGTAGCAGCTACAATGAGCAGTTCTTC.

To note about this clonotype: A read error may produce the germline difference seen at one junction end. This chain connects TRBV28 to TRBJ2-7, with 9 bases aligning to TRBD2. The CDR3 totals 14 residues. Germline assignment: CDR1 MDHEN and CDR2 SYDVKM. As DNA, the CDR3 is TGTGCCAGCAGTTTGGCGGGAGGGCCTATGGTTGAGTATTTC. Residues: CASSLAGGPMVEYF.

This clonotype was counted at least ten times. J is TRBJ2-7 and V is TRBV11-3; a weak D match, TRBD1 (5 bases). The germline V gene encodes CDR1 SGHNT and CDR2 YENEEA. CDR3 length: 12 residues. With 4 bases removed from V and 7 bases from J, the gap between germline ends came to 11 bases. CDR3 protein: CASSYGWTEQYF. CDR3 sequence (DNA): TGTGCCAGCAGCTACGGATGGACAGAGCAGTACTTC.

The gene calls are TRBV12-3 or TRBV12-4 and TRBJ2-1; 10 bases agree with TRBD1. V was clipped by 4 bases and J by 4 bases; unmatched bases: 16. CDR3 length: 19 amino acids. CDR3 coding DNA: TGTGCCAGCAGTTCTTATATAGGGTGGACAGGGGGGACTTACAATGAGCAGTTCTTC. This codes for CASSSYIGWTGGTYNEQFF.

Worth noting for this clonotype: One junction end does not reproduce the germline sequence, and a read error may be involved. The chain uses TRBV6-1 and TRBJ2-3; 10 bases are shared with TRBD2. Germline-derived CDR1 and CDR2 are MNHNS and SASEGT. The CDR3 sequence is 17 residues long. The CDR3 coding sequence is TGTACCAGCAGTGCCAGCGGGAGGGCCAGCCGGGCAGATACGCAGTATTTC. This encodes CTSSASGRASRADTQYF.

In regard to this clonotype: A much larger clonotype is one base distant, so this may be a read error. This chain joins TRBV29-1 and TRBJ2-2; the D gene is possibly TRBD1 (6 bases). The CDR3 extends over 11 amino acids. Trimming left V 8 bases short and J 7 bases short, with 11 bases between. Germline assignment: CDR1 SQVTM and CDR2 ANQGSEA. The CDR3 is CSIRGVGELFF. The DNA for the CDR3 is TGCAGCATCAGGGGCGTCGGGGAGCTGTTTTTT.

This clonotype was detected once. As DNA, the CDR3 is TGTGCCAGCAGCCACCCCGAGGGACTGAACTATGGCTACACCTTC. Its protein is CASSHPEGLNYGYTF. The chain links TRBV7-9 to TRBJ1-2, with D possibly being TRBD1 (5 bases). Germline V lookup: CDR1 SEHNR, CDR2 FQNEAQ (reference sequence). V was pared by 5 bases and J by 2 bases, with 15 bases between. There are 15 residues in the CDR3.

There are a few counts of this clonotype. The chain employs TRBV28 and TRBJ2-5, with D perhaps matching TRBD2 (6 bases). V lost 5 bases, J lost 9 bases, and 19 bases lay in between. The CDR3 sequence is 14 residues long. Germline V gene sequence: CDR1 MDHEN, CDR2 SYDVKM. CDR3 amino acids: CASSPSLGWGAQYF. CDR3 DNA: TGTGCCAGCAGTCCCAGCCTTGGGTGGGGGGCCCAGTACTTC.

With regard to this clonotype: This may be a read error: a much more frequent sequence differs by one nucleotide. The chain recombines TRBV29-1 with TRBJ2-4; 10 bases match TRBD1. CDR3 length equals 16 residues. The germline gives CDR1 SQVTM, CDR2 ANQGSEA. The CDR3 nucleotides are TGCGGCGTTGTTGGGACAGGGGTATCGGACAAAAACATTCAGTACTTC. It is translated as CGVVGTGVSDKNIQYF. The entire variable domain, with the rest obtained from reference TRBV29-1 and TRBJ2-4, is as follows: SAVISQKPSRDICQRGTSLTIQCQVDSQVTMMFWYRQQPGQSLTLIATANQGSEATYESGFVIDKFPISRPNLTFSTLTVSNMSPEDSSIYLCGVVGTGVSDKNIQYFGAGTRLSVL.

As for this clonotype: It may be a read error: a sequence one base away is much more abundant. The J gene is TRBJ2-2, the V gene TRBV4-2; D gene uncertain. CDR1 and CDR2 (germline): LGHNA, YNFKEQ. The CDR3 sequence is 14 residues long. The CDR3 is CTSSQGFPTGELFF. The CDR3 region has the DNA TGCACCAGCAGCCAAGGATTTCCTACCGGGGAGCTGTTTTTT.

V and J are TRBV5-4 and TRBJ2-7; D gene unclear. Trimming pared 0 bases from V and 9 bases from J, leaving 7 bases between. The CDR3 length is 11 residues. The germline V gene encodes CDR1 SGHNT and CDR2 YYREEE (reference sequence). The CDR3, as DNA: TGTGCCAGCAGCTTGGACAGTCGGCAGTACTTC. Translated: CASSLDSRQYF. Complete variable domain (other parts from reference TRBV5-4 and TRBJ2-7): ETGVTQSPTHLIKTRGQQVTLRCSSQSGHNTVSWYQQALGQGPQFIFQYYREEENGRGNFPPRFSGLQFPNYSSELNVNALELDDSALYLCASSLDSRQYFGPGTRLTVT.